These 24 T cell receptor beta chains originate from one sample sequenced in a study of T cell responses to AZD1222 COVID-19 vaccine. Generated by immunoSEQ multiplex PCR, the TCRdb table keeps only in-frame clones and is missing some. Of some 120,000 clones listed, about 90% were seen once; the top ten hold approximately 1%. Sequenced material: peripheral blood, taken on day 0 of AZD1222 vaccination. These receptors were taken from an adult in good health.

This rearrangement joins TRBV4-1 to TRBJ2-7; 8 bases match TRBD2. Germline V gene data show CDR1 as MGHRA and CDR2 as YSYEKL. After removal of 4 bases from V and 1 base from J, the junction contained 6 bases not matched to a gene. CDR3 length equals 15 residues. In DNA form, the CDR3 reads TGCGCCAGCAGCCCATTTGCGGGGGGATCCTACGAGCAGTACTTC. Residues: CASSPFAGGSYEQYF.

The chain has TRBV3-1 (or the pseudogene TRBV3-2) and TRBJ2-7, with D unclear. Germline V CDR1 and CDR2: LGHDT, YNNKEL (reference sequence). V was pared by 1 base and J by 5 bases, with 12 bases between. This CDR3 spans 14 amino acids. The DNA of the CDR3 is TGTGCCAGCAGCCAAGGTCCGGGTGTCCACGAGCAGTACTTC. It encodes CASSQGPGVHEQYF.

The gene calls are TRBV4-1 and TRBJ2-1, with D perhaps assigned TRBD1 or TRBD2 (5 bases each). CDR3 size: 14 residues. Trimming took off 3 bases at V and 8 bases at J, with 14 bases between the two ends. CDR1 and CDR2 (germline): MGHRA, YSYEKL. The chain's CDR3 is CASSQWDRQDEQFF. For the CDR3, the DNA is TGCGCCAGCAGCCAGTGGGACCGCCAGGATGAGCAGTTCTTC.

V and J are TRBV18 and TRBJ1-5; D perhaps matches TRBD1 (6 bases). The V gene's germline CDR1 is KGHSH and CDR2 LQKENI. Trimming shortened V by 1 base and J by 0 bases, and 10 bases separated the two germline ends. The CDR3 contains 16 residues. DNA of the CDR3: TGTGCCAGCTCACCACGAAAGGGGGTTAGCAATCAGCCCCAGCATTTT. The encoded protein is CASSPRKGVSNQPQHF.

The chain combines TRBV12-5 with TRBJ2-1; TRBD1 agrees at 9 bases. With 0 bases clipped from V and 8 bases from J, the junction kept 8 bases outside the gene matches. The CDR3 has 16 residues. Germline assignment: CDR1 LGHNT and CDR2 FRNRAP. DNA of the CDR3: TGTGCTAGTGGTTTGGTCTTAGGACAGGGGCTCGATGAGCAGTTCTTC. Translated, it gives CASGLVLGQGLDEQFF.

The chain links TRBV28 to TRBJ2-7; D gene ambiguous. Germline V lookup: CDR1 MDHEN, CDR2 SYDVKM. The CDR3 is made up of 11 amino acids. V was cut by 3 bases and J by 6 bases, with 6 bases left in between. CDR3 bases: TGTGCCAGCAGTTTCAATTCCGAGCAGTACTTC. Translation gives CASSFNSEQYF.

V is TRBV2 and J is TRBJ1-2; no clear D. The CDR3 extends over 12 amino acids. Germline lookup yields CDR1 SNHLY and CDR2 FYNNEI. V gave up 8 bases and J gave up 2 bases, with 9 bases separating them. DNA of the CDR3: TGTGCCAGCGCGTGGCAGAACTATGGCTACACCTTC. This translates into CASAWQNYGYTF.

The V call is TRBV7-9, the J call TRBJ1-1; no reliable D call. Looked up from germline, CDR1 is SEHNR and CDR2 is FQNEAQ (reference sequence). The CDR3 runs to 11 residues. V was trimmed by 2 bases and J by 11 bases, leaving 9 bases between them. Here the CDR3 reads CASSLLGGAFF. CDR3 DNA sequence: TGTGCCAGCAGCTTATTGGGAGGCGCTTTCTTT.

The rearrangement joins TRBV28 to TRBJ2-1, with 8 positions matching TRBD2. Germline V gene lookup returns CDR1 MDHEN and CDR2 SYDVKM. V gave up 6 bases and J gave up 5 bases; unmatched junction bases: 12. This CDR3 is built from 16 residues. The CDR3 sequence is CASSPRAGVTNNEQFF. CDR3 DNA sequence: TGTGCCAGCAGCCCCCGAGCGGGAGTTACGAACAATGAGCAGTTCTTC.

The V and J genes are TRBV6-1 and TRBJ1-4; 9 bases map to TRBD1. The CDR3 covers 16 residues. Losses at the gene ends were 0 bases for V and 7 bases for J; bases not matched to a gene: 6. Germline CDR1 MNHNS, CDR2 SASEGT. The CDR3 DNA is TGTGCCAGCAGTGAAGCGGGTGGGACAGGGCTTGAAAAACTGTTTTTT. Its protein product is CASSEAGGTGLEKLFF.

The chain joins TRBV5-1 to TRBJ1-1, with a weak D call TRBD1 (5 bases). This CDR3 has 14 residues. V lost 1 base to trimming and J lost 5 bases, with 12 bases between them. Germline V gene lookup returns CDR1 SGHRS and CDR2 YFSETQ. The CDR3 DNA is TGCGCCAGCAGCTTGACTCGAGAGGGGACTGAAGCTTTCTTT. Amino acids: CASSLTREGTEAFF.

This clone was seen once. The chain has TRBV5-1 and TRBJ2-2; either TRBD1 or TRBD2 may supply D (5 bases each). V lost 7 bases to trimming and J lost 2 bases, with 12 bases between them. This CDR3 comprises 14 residues. Germline lookup yields CDR1 SGHRS and CDR2 YFSETQ. The chain's CDR3 is CASQGRSNTGELFF. The CDR3 DNA follows: TGCGCCAGCCAGGGACGGTCCAACACCGGGGAGCTGTTTTTT.

This clone was picked up one time. The V and J genes are TRBV29-1 and TRBJ1-1, with 8 bases matching TRBD1. The J segment lost 5 bases and the V segment lost 7 bases, leaving 9 bases of the junction unmatched. The CDR3 has 13 amino acids. Looked up from germline, CDR1 is SQVTM and CDR2 is ANQGSEA. The CDR3 nucleotides are TGCAGCGCGCCGGGACAGGTTAATACTGAAGCTTTCTTT. It translates to CSAPGQVNTEAFF.

This clone has only a few counts. The chain combines TRBV19 with TRBJ1-1, with D possibly being TRBD1 (5 bases). The CDR3 covers 14 residues. V was cut by 3 bases and J by 1 base, with 9 bases left in between. Germline CDR1 reads LNHDA; CDR2 reads SQIVND (reference sequence). CDR3 DNA: TGTGCCAGTAGTATTTTTACAGGGAACACTGAAGCTTTCTTT. Residues: CASSIFTGNTEAFF.

This clone was seen only once. The chain carries TRBV30 and TRBJ1-4, with TRBD1 matching 7 bases. The junction had 12 bases not matched to a gene; V was cut back by 3 bases and J by 8 bases. This CDR3 has 15 residues. CDR1 and CDR2 (germline): GTSNPN, SVGIG (reference sequence). CDR3 region: CAWRPGQVDREKLFF. The CDR3 region has the DNA TGTGCCTGGAGACCCGGACAGGTCGATAGGGAAAAACTGTTTTTT. The full variable domain, rest sourced from reference TRBV30 and TRBJ1-4, is SQTIHQWPATLVQPVGSPLSLECTVEGTSNPNLYWYRQAAGRGLQLLFYSVGIGQISSEVPQNLSASRPQDRQFILSSKKLLLSDSGFYLCAWRPGQVDREKLFFGSGTQLSVL.

V and J are TRBV2 and TRBJ2-7; 12 nucleotides align to TRBD2. Per the germline V gene, CDR1 is SNHLY and CDR2 is FYNNEI. The CDR3 totals 18 residues. With 2 bases clipped from V and 2 bases from J, the junction kept 10 bases outside the gene matches. The CDR3 protein is CASSERLAGDWGPYEQYF. Written as DNA, the CDR3 is TGTGCCAGCAGTGAACGACTAGCGGGAGATTGGGGCCCCTACGAGCAGTACTTC.

This clone was observed a handful of times. The CDR3 DNA follows: TGTGCCAGCAGTGAACTAGCGGGAGGGCAAGAGACCCAGTACTTC. Protein: CASSELAGGQETQYF. This sequence joins TRBV6-1 and TRBJ2-5; 12 bases are a match to TRBD2. Unmatched junction bases numbered 0, after V lost 2 bases and J lost 2 bases. There are 15 residues in the CDR3. Germline loops: CDR1 MNHNS, CDR2 SASEGT.

V usage is TRBV5-1 and J usage is TRBJ1-4; 11 nucleotides match TRBD1. The CDR3 runs to 14 residues. J gave up 7 bases and V 5 bases, and 4 bases lay outside the gene matches. CDR1 is SGHRS, CDR2 YFSETQ, per germline. CDR3 nucleotides: TGCGCCAGCAGTGATGGGACAGGGGGTGAAAAACTGTTTTTT. It codes for CASSDGTGGEKLFF.

The CDR3 region is CASSPLRGPNEQYF. CDR3 sequence (DNA): TGTGCCAGCTCACCGCTAAGGGGGCCAAACGAGCAGTACTTC. The genes are TRBV18 and TRBJ2-7; TRBD1 matches at 7 bases. Germline CDR1 KGHSH, CDR2 LQKENI. The CDR3 covers 14 residues. The junction had 7 bases not matched to a gene; V was cut back by 3 bases and J by 5 bases. The whole variable domain, remainder taken from reference TRBV18 and TRBJ2-7, is NAGVMQNPRHLVRRRGQEARLRCSPMKGHSHVYWYRQLPEEGLKFMVYLQKENIIDESGMPKERFSAEFPKEGPSILRIQQVVRGDSAAYFCASSPLRGPNEQYFGPGTRLTVT.

The V call is TRBV21-1, the J call TRBJ2-3; TRBD2, as called in the table, went unchecked against the DNA. TRBV21-1 is classified as a pseudogene. This CDR3 has 14 residues. The CDR3 region has the DNA TGTGCCAGCAGCAATAGGCGGGAGGCAGATACGCAGTATTTT. It codes for CASSNRREADTQYF.

The chain employs TRBV11-2 and TRBJ2-1; TRBD1 agrees at 12 bases. Germline V CDR1 and CDR2: SGHAT, FQNNGV. The length of the CDR3 is 16 residues. With 1 base clipped from V and 9 bases from J, the junction kept 7 bases outside the gene matches. CDR3 coding DNA: TGTGCCAGCAGCTTAGTTGTTGGGACAGGGGGCAGTGAGCAGTTCTTC. The encoded protein is CASSLVVGTGGSEQFF.

V usage is TRBV9 and J usage is TRBJ2-3; the D gene is possibly TRBD2 (6 bases). CDR1 and CDR2 from the germline V gene are SGDLS and YYNGEE. The V gene lost 4 bases and the J gene lost 3 bases, with 12 bases spanning the gap. The CDR3 contains 14 residues. The CDR3 sequence is CASSYPGRTDTQYF. The CDR3 nucleotides are TGTGCCAGCAGCTATCCTGGGAGGACAGATACGCAGTATTTT.

This chain links TRBV30 with TRBJ2-7; no clear D. This CDR3 region has 14 residues. Germline CDR1 is GTSNPN and CDR2 is SVGIG (reference sequence). Trimming removed 2 bases from V and 4 bases from J, with 15 bases in between. This CDR3 is CAWSPPRPVYEQYF. The DNA of the CDR3 is TGTGCCTGGAGTCCCCCGAGACCGGTTTACGAGCAGTACTTC. Variable domain in full (rest from reference TRBV30 and TRBJ2-7): SQTIHQWPATLVQPVGSPLSLECTVEGTSNPNLYWYRQAAGRGLQLLFYSVGIGQISSEVPQNLSASRPQDRQFILSSKKLLLSDSGFYLCAWSPPRPVYEQYFGPGTRLTVT.

The J gene is TRBJ2-1, the V gene TRBV11-2, with D possibly TRBD1 on 6 matching bases. The CDR3 consists of 19 residues. The V and J ends lost 5 bases and 0 bases respectively, with 23 bases between them. CDR1 SGHAT and CDR2 FQNNGV come from the germline V gene. The DNA of the CDR3 is TGTGCCAGCAGCCTCGGTAGGAAAAAGACAGGCAGCTCCTACAATGAGCAGTTCTTC. The encoded protein is CASSLGRKKTGSSYNEQFF.